The 3 T cell receptor beta chains below all came from one sample that was sequenced in a study of shared clonotypes between healthy human individuals. Here immunoSEQ multiplex PCR was the method, and the copy in TCRdb shows in-frame clones only, minus some. The sample lists over 1.5 million clones, approximately 98% occurring once. The sequenced sample was naive CD4+ T cells sorted from blood. The subset denotes: CD45RA+ positively selected. Receptor source: a man aged 25 to 40 in good health.

This chain links TRBV20-1 with TRBJ2-1; D remains ambiguous. The CDR3 spans 11 residues. Trimming removed 3 bases from V and 6 bases from J, with 6 bases in between. Per the germline V gene, CDR1 is DFQATT and CDR2 is SNEGSKA (reference sequence). CDR3 nucleotide sequence: TGCAGTGCTAGCTTTCCCAATGAGCAGTTCTTC. It specifies CSASFPNEQFF.

V usage is TRBV30 and J usage is TRBJ2-1; 13 positions match TRBD2. The CDR3 is 17 residues long. J was trimmed by 0 bases and V by 3 bases; bases with no gene match: 5. In germline, CDR1 is GTSNPN, CDR2 SVGIG (reference sequence). This CDR3 is CAWRRLAGGSSYNEQFF. The CDR3 DNA reads as TGTGCCTGGAGGAGACTAGCGGGAGGCAGCTCCTACAATGAGCAGTTCTTC.

V gene TRBV6-1 combines with J gene TRBJ2-7; 9 bases are a match to TRBD1. This CDR3 comprises 14 residues. Germline V gives CDR1 MNHNS, CDR2 SASEGT. Trimming at V came to 5 bases and at J to 2 bases, leaving 4 bases not matched to a gene. This CDR3 reads CASSRTGDTYEQYF. The CDR3 DNA reads as TGTGCCAGCAGTAGGACAGGGGATACCTACGAGCAGTACTTC.